Listed below are T cell receptor beta chains from one sample, sequenced in a study of shared clonotypes between healthy human individuals. The protocol was immunoSEQ multiplex PCR, while the TCRdb copy is restricted to in-frame clones and leaves out a portion. The table has under 600,000 clones, 60% to 80% seen once. Sequencing used PBMCs. The receptors come from a woman in her forties in good health. Some clones in this sample may be carry-over from other donors' samples. Both conserved end residues are part of each CDR3. Each record gives: clone size, CDR3 length, V gene, J gene, D gene, CDR3 DNA, CDR3 protein. A D gene is named only where the DNA matches it firmly. A row's size may be missing; if present it is once, few, many or a size class.

NA	14	TRBV19	TRBJ2-7	NA	TGTGCCAGTAGTATAGGACAGCGCTCCTACGAGCAGTACTTC	CASSIGQRSYEQYF
NA	13	TRBV27	TRBJ1-1	NA	TGTGCCAGCAGTTTATCAGGGTTGACTGAAGCTTTCTTT	CASSLSGLTEAFF
NA	14	TRBV5-4	TRBJ2-5	NA	TGTGCCAGCAGCTTCAATAGCGGTCAAGAGACCCAGTACTTC	CASSFNSGQETQYF
few	13	TRBV7-9	TRBJ1-2	NA	TGTGCCAGCAGCCTCCCCACACTGGATGGCTACACCTTC	CASSLPTLDGYTF
few	13	TRBV10-3	TRBJ1-5	NA	TGTGCCGCCGCGGGGGGATTGGGGCAGCCCCAGCATTTT	CAAAGGLGQPQHF
NA	16	TRBV11-2	TRBJ1-2	TRBD1	TGTGCCAGCAGCCCCGGGACAGGGTTTGAGGGCTATGGCTACACCTTC	CASSPGTGFEGYGYTF
NA	16	TRBV5-1	TRBJ2-7	TRBD2	TGCGCCAGCAGCCGGAACTCAGCGGGGGACTCCTACGAGCAGTACTTC	CASSRNSAGDSYEQYF
NA	15	TRBV7-3	TRBJ1-1	TRBD1	TGTGCCAGCAGCTTAACCGGGACAGGGCTCACTGAAGCTTTCTTT	CASSLTGTGLTEAFF
NA	17	TRBV30	TRBJ1-6	NA	TGTGCCTGGAGTGTACGGTTGGGGAGCTCCTATAATTCACCCCTCCACTTT	CAWSVRLGSSYNSPLHF
once	13	TRBV28	TRBJ2-1	NA	TGTGCCAGCAGTTTATGGGGGTGGGATGAGCAGTTCTTC	CASSLWGWDEQFF
NA	12	TRBV2	TRBJ1-1	NA	TGTGCCAGCGGGTACATGAACACTGAAGCTTTCTTT	CASGYMNTEAFF
NA	14	TRBV5-8	TRBJ2-1	TRBD2	TGTGCCAGCGGGCCTAGCGGAGGGTACAATGAGCAGTTCTTC	CASGPSGGYNEQFF
NA	15	TRBV15	TRBJ2-7	NA	TGTGCCACCAGCAGAGACCCAGGGGAAACCTACGAGCAGTACTTC	CATSRDPGETYEQYF
NA	14	TRBV7-9	TRBJ2-1	NA	TGTGCCAGCAGCTTCTCAGGGCCTGGGGATGAGCAGTTCTTC	CASSFSGPGDEQFF
NA	11	TRBV28	TRBJ2-7	NA	TGTGCCAGCAGTGATACCAGGGGGCAGTACTTC	CASSDTRGQYF
NA	17	TRBV15	TRBJ2-3	TRBD2	TGTGCCACCAGCAGAGCAACTAGCGGGAGGGCCGAAGATACGCAGTATTTT	CATSRATSGRAEDTQYF
NA	14	TRBV5-8	TRBJ2-4	NA	TGTGCCAGCAGCTTGGACGGAGCCAAAAACATTCAGTACTTC	CASSLDGAKNIQYF
few	13	TRBV19	TRBJ1-5	NA	TGTGCCAGTAGTGAGGGCAGAGATCAGCCCCAGCATTTT	CASSEGRDQPQHF
NA	14	TRBV7-8	TRBJ2-1	NA	TGTGCCAGCAGCTTAGGTCAGAACTACAATGAGCAGTTCTTC	CASSLGQNYNEQFF
NA	14	TRBV5-6	TRBJ2-7	NA	TGTGCCAGCAGCTTGTACGGGGCTGTCTACGAGCAGTACTTC	CASSLYGAVYEQYF
NA	14	TRBV2	TRBJ1-5	NA	TGTGCCAGCAACACAGACCAGGGTCGTCAGCCCCAGCATTTT	CASNTDQGRQPQHF
NA	16	TRBV7-9	TRBJ2-5	TRBD2	TGTGCCAGCAGCCCCCTACTAGCGGGAGGTTCAGAGACCCAGTACTTC	CASSPLLAGGSETQYF
NA	11	TRBV6-1	TRBJ2-7	NA	TGTGCCAGCAGTGATGCCTACGAGCAGTACTTC	CASSDAYEQYF
NA	15	TRBV18	TRBJ2-3	NA	TGTGCCAGCTCCCTGGACGCTCGCGGCACAGATACGCAGTATTTT	CASSLDARGTDTQYF
NA	12	TRBV30	TRBJ1-1	NA	TGTGCCTGGTCCAGGCAGAACACTGAAGCTTTCTTT	CAWSRQNTEAFF
NA	15	TRBV19	TRBJ2-1	TRBD2	TGTGCCAGTAGTCACCCGGGACTAGCTGACAATGAGCAGTTCTTC	CASSHPGLADNEQFF
once	21	TRBV30	TRBJ2-6	TRBD2	TGTGCCTGGAGTGCTTTTTTCGCGGGACTAGAAATTCCAGCTGGGGCCAACGTCCTGACTTTC	CAWSAFFAGLEIPAGANVLTF
few	14	TRBV5-4	TRBJ1-1	NA	TGTGCCAGCAGCTCACAGGGTTTAAACACTGAAGCTTTCTTT	CASSSQGLNTEAFF
NA	12	TRBV10-1	TRBJ2-2	NA	TGCGCCAGCAGTCTCAGGATCGGGGAGCTGTTTTTT	CASSLRIGELFF
NA	13	TRBV7-2	TRBJ2-3	NA	TGTGCCAGCAGCTTAATCCGGGGAGATACGCAGTATTTT	CASSLIRGDTQYF
many	13	TRBV6-5	TRBJ1-2	TRBD1	TGTGCCAGCAGCCCGGGACAGGATTATGGCTACACCTTC	CASSPGQDYGYTF
NA	13	TRBV9	TRBJ2-1	NA	TGTGCCAGCAGCGTAGCATTTTACAATGAGCAGTTCTTC	CASSVAFYNEQFF
NA	15	TRBV9	TRBJ2-7	NA	TGTGCCAGCAGCGTAGCTCCCGGGTCCTCATACGAGCAGTACTTC	CASSVAPGSSYEQYF
NA	12	TRBV7-3	TRBJ1-2	NA	TGTGCCAGCAGCTTACCAGGGTTCGGCTACACCTTC	CASSLPGFGYTF
NA	16	TRBV10-3	TRBJ2-5	TRBD2	TGTGCCAGCGGGAGCGGGACCCCCCTAGAGGGAGAGACCCAGTACTTC	CASGSGTPLEGETQYF
NA	13	TRBV7-6	TRBJ2-3	NA	TGTGCCAGCAGCCGAGTGTACGCAGATACGCAGTATTTT	CASSRVYADTQYF
NA	14	TRBV19	TRBJ1-3	TRBD1	TGTGCCAGTAGTGGGACAGGACGAGGAAACACCATATATTTT	CASSGTGRGNTIYF
many	14	TRBV19	TRBJ1-3	NA	TGTGCCAGTACGGGGTTCCTCTCTGGAAACACCATATATTTT	CASTGFLSGNTIYF
NA	13	TRBV7-6	TRBJ1-3	NA	TGTGCCAGCAGCCCCCGAGATGGAAACACCATATATTTT	CASSPRDGNTIYF
few	13	TRBV7-3	TRBJ2-1	TRBD1	TGTGCCAGCAGCTCGGACAGGGACAATGAGCAGTTCTTC	CASSSDRDNEQFF
NA	14	TRBV6-4	TRBJ2-7	TRBD2	TGTGCCAGCAGAACCGGGACTAGCTCCTACGAGCAGTACTTC	CASRTGTSSYEQYF
NA	17	TRBV15	TRBJ2-7	TRBD2	TGTGCCACCAGCAGAGAGGGGCGGACTAGCGGGAGGTTTGAGCAGTACTTC	CATSREGRTSGRFEQYF